These 18 T cell receptor beta chains were all obtained from the same sample, sequenced in a study of lymphopenia after photon versus proton radiotherapy. The repertoire was sequenced with immunoSEQ multiplex PCR; TCRdb's copy has only in-frame clones and lacks some. Found here are tens of thousands of clones, about 86% of them singletons; the top ten hold about a tenth. This specimen was peripheral blood, taken from a patient treated with proton-based radiotherapy. These receptors all come from a woman in her seventies with pancreatic cancer. Some clones in this sample may be carry-over from other donors' samples.

This chain uses TRBV7-2 with TRBJ2-3; D uncertain. In germline, CDR1 is SGHTA, CDR2 FQGNSA. The CDR3 totals 11 residues. V was pared by 4 bases and J by 3 bases, with 2 bases between. CDR3: CASSSTDTQYF. Here the CDR3 DNA reads TGTGCCAGCAGCTCTACAGATACGCAGTATTTT.

The V and J genes are TRBV11-2 and TRBJ2-3; D is uncertain. This CDR3 has 15 amino acids. Germline assignment: CDR1 SGHAT and CDR2 FQNNGV. Trimming took 0 bases from V and 3 from J, leaving 10 bases between them. The CDR3 DNA follows: TGTGCCAGCAGCTTAGAGGGCAGGTATACAGATACGCAGTATTTT. It translates to CASSLEGRYTDTQYF.

The chain employs TRBV9 and TRBJ2-3; 7 bases agree with TRBD2. This CDR3 is 15 amino acids long. Trimming cost V 3 bases and J 2 bases; bases outside gene matches: 6. Germline CDR1 reads SGDLS; CDR2 reads YYNGEE. CDR3 sequence: CASSAGLLNTDTQYF. In DNA, the CDR3 is TGTGCCAGCAGCGCGGGACTACTCAACACAGATACGCAGTATTTT. Supplemented by reference TRBV9 and TRBJ2-3, the full variable domain reads DSGVTQTPKHLITATGQRVTLRCSPRSGDLSVYWYQQSLDQGLQFLIQYYNGEERAKGNILERFSAQQFPDLHSELNLSSLELGDSALYFCASSAGLLNTDTQYFGPGTRLTVL.

This chain connects TRBV5-6 to TRBJ2-2; TRBD1 matches at 8 bases. Trimming removed 4 bases from V and 6 bases from J; junction bases left unmatched: 8. The V gene's germline CDR1 is SGHDT and CDR2 YYEEEE. This CDR3 has 15 amino acids. Written as DNA, the CDR3 is TGTGCCAGCAGCCTTGACAGGGGCGGCCCCGGGGAGCTGTTTTTT. The encoded protein is CASSLDRGGPGELFF.

This sequence joins TRBV6-6 and TRBJ2-3, with a tentative D call TRBD1 (5 bases). The CDR3 runs to 14 residues. The germline V gene encodes CDR1 MNHNY and CDR2 SVGAGI (reference sequence). V shed 6 bases and J shed 3 bases, with 13 bases lying between them. The DNA for the CDR3 is TGTGCCAGCAGCCCTCGACAGAGTACAGATACGCAGTATTTT. Translating gives CASSPRQSTDTQYF.

CDR3: CASSRDRYNEQFF. Written as DNA, the CDR3 is TGTGCCAGCAGCCGCGACAGGTACAATGAGCAGTTCTTC. V is TRBV14 and J is TRBJ2-1, with D maybe TRBD1 (6 bases). V was shortened by 4 bases and J by 4 bases, with 8 bases between the two germline ends. Germline loops: CDR1 SGHDN, CDR2 FVKESK. The CDR3 extends over 13 amino acids.

The J gene is TRBJ1-6, the V gene TRBV5-4, with D perhaps TRBD1 (5 bases). Trimming took 4 bases from V and 9 from J, leaving 17 bases between them. The CDR3 spans 15 residues. CDR1 is SGHNT, CDR2 YYREEE, per germline (reference sequence). Here the CDR3 reads CASSDRRDEFSPLHF. CDR3 nucleotides: TGTGCCAGCAGCGACCGCCGGGACGAATTTTCACCCCTCCACTTT. Full variable domain (outside the CDR3, taken from reference TRBV5-4 and TRBJ1-6): ETGVTQSPTHLIKTRGQQVTLRCSSQSGHNTVSWYQQALGQGPQFIFQYYREEENGRGNFPPRFSGLQFPNYSSELNVNALELDDSALYLCASSDRRDEFSPLHFGNGTRLTVT.

The chain employs TRBV2 and TRBJ1-5; tentative D call: TRBD1 (5 bases). Germline values: CDR1 SNHLY, CDR2 FYNNEI. The ends were cut back, 6 bases at V and 3 bases at J, with 18 bases in the middle. The CDR3 is 16 residues long. The CDR3 here is CASSGRVGGNNQPQHF. CDR3 DNA: TGTGCCAGCAGCGGCCGAGTGGGGGGAAACAATCAGCCCCAGCATTTT.

The DNA for the CDR3 is TGTGCCAGCTCGAACGGACTCAGCACAGATACGCAGTATTTT. Translated: CASSNGLSTDTQYF. The gene calls are TRBV18 and TRBJ2-3, with D tentatively TRBD2 (5 bases). CDR1 KGHSH and CDR2 LQKENI come from the germline V gene. V gave up 6 bases and J gave up 0 bases, with 10 bases separating them. The CDR3 runs 14 residues. Full variable domain (remainder filled in from reference TRBV18 and TRBJ2-3): NAGVMQNPRHLVRRRGQEARLRCSPMKGHSHVYWYRQLPEEGLKFMVYLQKENIIDESGMPKERFSAEFPKEGPSILRIQQVVRGDSAAYFCASSNGLSTDTQYFGPGTRLTVL.

This chain links TRBV5-6 with TRBJ1-6, with D unresolved. Per the germline V gene, CDR1 is SGHDT and CDR2 is YYEEEE. The V and J ends lost 5 bases and 4 bases respectively, with 10 bases between them. The CDR3 covers 14 residues. CDR3: CASRGYRYNSPLHF. In DNA, the CDR3 is TGTGCCAGCAGAGGGTACAGATATAATTCACCCCTCCACTTT.

A few counts support this clone. The chain links TRBV4-2 to TRBJ2-1, with 9 nucleotides matching TRBD2. Losses at the gene ends were 0 bases for V and 15 bases for J; bases not matched to a gene: 18. CDR3 length: 17 residues. The germline CDR1 and CDR2 sequences are LGHNA and YNFKEQ. CDR3 nucleotide sequence: TGTGCCAGCAGCCAAGATCAACTGAGTAGCGGGAGCTCGGGAATGTTCTTC. Protein: CASSQDQLSSGSSGMFF.

This chain connects TRBV2 to TRBJ2-1; TRBD2 is a possible D gene (5 bases). The germline gives CDR1 SNHLY, CDR2 FYNNEI. The CDR3 contains 15 residues. Trimming removed 3 bases from V and 0 bases from J, with 9 bases in between. The CDR3 spells CASSEGGSSYNEQFF. The CDR3 nucleotides read TGTGCCAGCAGTGAGGGTGGGAGCTCCTACAATGAGCAGTTCTTC.

This clone showed up just once. The rearrangement uses TRBV19 and TRBJ2-3, with a possible D match to TRBD2 (5 bases). Looked up from germline, CDR1 is LNHDA and CDR2 is SQIVND (reference sequence). Between the trimmed V and J ends, which lost 3 bases and 1 base, there was a span of 5 bases. The CDR3 contains 13 residues. CDR3 sequence reads: CASSIGGTDTQYF. CDR3 nucleotide sequence: TGTGCCAGTAGTATCGGGGGCACAGATACGCAGTATTTT.

The chain recombines TRBV5-1 with TRBJ1-1, with a weak D call TRBD1 (5 bases). Germline lookup yields CDR1 SGHRS and CDR2 YFSETQ. With 4 bases removed from V and 1 base from J, the gap between germline ends came to 11 bases. This CDR3 has 14 residues. CDR3 amino acids: CASSAVQANTEAFF. The CDR3 region has the DNA TGCGCCAGCAGCGCCGTACAGGCGAACACTGAAGCTTTCTTT. The full variable domain, with the rest looked up from reference TRBV5-1 and TRBJ1-1, is KAGVTQTPRYLIKTRGQQVTLSCSPISGHRSVSWYQQTPGQGLQFLFEYFSETQRNKGNFPGRFSGRQFSNSRSEMNVSTLELGDSALYLCASSAVQANTEAFFGQGTRLTVV.

The chain combines TRBV6-6 with TRBJ2-6, with D uncertain. V was clipped by 7 bases and J by 0 bases, with 10 bases between them. The V gene's germline CDR1 is MNHNY and CDR2 SVGAGI (reference sequence). The CDR3 is 15 amino acids. The CDR3 sequence: CASNPVASGANVLTF. Written as DNA, the CDR3 is TGTGCCAGCAACCCGGTGGCCTCTGGGGCCAACGTCCTGACTTTC.

The V gene is TRBV5-4, the J gene TRBJ2-7; 11 positions match TRBD2. Germline V CDR1 and CDR2: SGHNT, YYREEE (reference sequence). V lost 4 bases, J lost 3 bases, and 9 bases stayed unmatched. The CDR3 has 16 amino acids. CDR3 nucleotides: TGTGCCAGCAGCCAAGAGGGGACTAGCGGAATCTACGAGCAGTACTTC. Translation: CASSQEGTSGIYEQYF.

This clone was found once. V gene TRBV5-5 combines with J gene TRBJ2-2; D perhaps matches TRBD1 (5 bases). V was clipped by 0 bases and J by 6 bases, with 12 bases between them. Per the germline V gene, CDR1 is SGHKS and CDR2 is YYEKEE (reference sequence). The CDR3 is made up of 15 amino acids. The CDR3 DNA sequence: TGTGCCAGCAGCTTGGCCGTAGGGGCCGCCGGGGAGCTGTTTTTT. It is translated as CASSLAVGAAGELFF.

The chain carries TRBV18 and TRBJ1-2; no reliable D call. Germline CDR1 and CDR2: KGHSH and LQKENI. Trimming removed 3 bases from V and 1 base from J, with 18 bases in between. The length of the CDR3 is 17 residues. This chain's CDR3 is CASSPSLTETFNYGYTF. As DNA, the CDR3 is TGTGCCAGCTCACCTAGCTTGACGGAGACTTTTAACTATGGCTACACCTTC.